The text below deals with one T cell receptor (beta chain). The data stem from a study of PD-1 blockade in classical Hodgkin lymphoma. All trial patients relapsed after autologous stem cell transplantation. The repertoire was sequenced with immunoSEQ multiplex PCR; TCRdb's copy has only in-frame clones and lacks some. The table has around 13,000 clones, under 80% seen once. V gave up 0 bases and J gave up 4 bases, with 9 bases separating them. Germline V gene lookup returns CDR1 MNHEY and CDR2 SMNVEV (reference sequence). This CDR3 has 14 residues. The rearrangement links TRBV27 to TRBJ1-2; D remains unclear. Sequenced material: peripheral blood mononuclear cells (PBMCs), taken before the second cycle of nivolumab. This receptor was obtained from a human donor with classical Hodgkin lymphoma. DNA of the CDR3: TGTGCCAGCAGTTTATCGCTGCGAACCTATGGCTACACCTTC. It codes for CASSLSLRTYGYTF.